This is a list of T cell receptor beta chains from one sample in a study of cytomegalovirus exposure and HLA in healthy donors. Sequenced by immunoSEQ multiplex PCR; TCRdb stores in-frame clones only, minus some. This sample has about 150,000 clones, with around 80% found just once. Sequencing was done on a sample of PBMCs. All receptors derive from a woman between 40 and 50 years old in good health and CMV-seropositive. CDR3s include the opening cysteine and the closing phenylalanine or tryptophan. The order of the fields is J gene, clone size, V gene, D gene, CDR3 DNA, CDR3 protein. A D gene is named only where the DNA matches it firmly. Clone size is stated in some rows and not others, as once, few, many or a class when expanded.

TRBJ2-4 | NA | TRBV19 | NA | TGTGCCAGTAGTATTTCAGGTGTGGCAGTCAAAAACATTCAGTACTTC | CASSISGVAVKNIQYF
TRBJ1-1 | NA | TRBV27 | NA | TGTGCCAGCAGTTTATTCGGACAGAATGAAGCTTTCTTT | CASSLFGQNEAFF
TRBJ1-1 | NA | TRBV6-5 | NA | TGTGCCAGCAGTCGCGGACAGATGTCGGGCGGTGGAGCTTTCTTT | CASSRGQMSGGGAFF
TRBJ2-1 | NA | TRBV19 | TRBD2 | TGTGCCAGTAGCAGAACAAGCGGGAGGGGGAATGAGCAGTTCTTC | CASSRTSGRGNEQFF
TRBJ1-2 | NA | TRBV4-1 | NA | TGCGCCAGCAGCCAAGCTGGGGAGATCTATGGCTACACCTTC | CASSQAGEIYGYTF
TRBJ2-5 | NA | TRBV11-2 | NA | TGTGCCAGCAGTCAGGGCCTCCAAGAGACCCAGTACTTC | CASSQGLQETQYF
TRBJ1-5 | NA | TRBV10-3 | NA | TGTGCCGTCAGTGAGTCTGGCCATAGCAATCAGCCCCAGCATTTT | CAVSESGHSNQPQHF
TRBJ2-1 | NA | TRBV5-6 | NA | TGTGCCAGCACCCTGTACAATGAGCAGTTCTTC | CASTLYNEQFF
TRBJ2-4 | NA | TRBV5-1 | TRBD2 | TGCGCCAGCAGCTTGCTACCGCCGTTGCGGGAGTTGGCCAAAAACATTCAGTACTTC | CASSLLPPLRELAKNIQYF
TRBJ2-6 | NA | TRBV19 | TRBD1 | TGTGCCAGTAGTCTAGGACAGGGTGCCCGCAACCACGTCCTGACTTTC | CASSLGQGARNHVLTF
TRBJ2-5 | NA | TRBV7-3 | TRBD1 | TGTGCCAGCAGCATCGGACAGGCCAGACAAGAGACCCAGTACTTC | CASSIGQARQETQYF
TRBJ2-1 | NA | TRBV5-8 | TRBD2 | TGTGCCAGCAGCCTAGGGGATGTCGGCGGGAGTTATGACAATGAGCAGTTCTTC | CASSLGDVGGSYDNEQFF
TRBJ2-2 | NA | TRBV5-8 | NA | TGTGCCAGCAGCTTGGGTACTAACACCGGGGAGCTGTTTTTT | CASSLGTNTGELFF
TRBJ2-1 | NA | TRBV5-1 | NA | TGCGCCAGCAGCTCCAACCGGGCGGGGGCCTCCTACAATGAGCAGTTCTTC | CASSSNRAGASYNEQFF
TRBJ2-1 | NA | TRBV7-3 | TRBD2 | TGTGCCAGCAGCGAGGGACTAGCCCTGTCTGAGCAGTTCTTC | CASSEGLALSEQFF
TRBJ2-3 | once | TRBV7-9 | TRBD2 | TGTTCCAGCGTGTTGGGGGGGGATACGCAGTATTTT | CSSVLGGDTQYF
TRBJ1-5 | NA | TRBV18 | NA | TGTGCCAGCTCACCAGGGCAGGGCAATCAGCCCCAGCATTTT | CASSPGQGNQPQHF
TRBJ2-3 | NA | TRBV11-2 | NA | TGTGCCAGCAGCTTTAGACAGGCCACAGATACGCAGTATTTT | CASSFRQATDTQYF
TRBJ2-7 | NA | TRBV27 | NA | TGTGCCAGCAGTTTTGGCAACGCCTACGAGCAGTACTTC | CASSFGNAYEQYF
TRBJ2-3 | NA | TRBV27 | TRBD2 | TGTGCCAGCAGTACTGAGCGGGAGGGCGAGACAGATACGCAGTATTTT | CASSTEREGETDTQYF
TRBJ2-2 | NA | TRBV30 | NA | TGTGCCTGGAGCGGGAGGAACACCGGGGAGCTGTTTTTT | CAWSGRNTGELFF
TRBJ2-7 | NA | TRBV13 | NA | TGTGCCAGCAGCTTAGCGGGGGGCCTGGGGTCCTACGAGCAGTACTTC | CASSLAGGLGSYEQYF
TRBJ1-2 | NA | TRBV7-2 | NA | TGTGCCAGCAGCTTACAGGGTTTCCATGGCTACACCTTC | CASSLQGFHGYTF
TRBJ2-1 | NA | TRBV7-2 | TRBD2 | TGTGCCAGCAGCCTTAGCGGGAGGGGGGTCAATGAGCAGTTCTTC | CASSLSGRGVNEQFF
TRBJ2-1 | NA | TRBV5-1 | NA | TGCGCCAGCAGAACTAGCCCGCCATCCTACAATGAGCAGTTCTTC | CASRTSPPSYNEQFF
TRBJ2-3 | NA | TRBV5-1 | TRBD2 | TGCGCCAGCAGCTTGGCCCTAGCGGGAGTCTCCGACGCAGATACGCAGTATTTT | CASSLALAGVSDADTQYF
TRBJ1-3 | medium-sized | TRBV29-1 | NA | TGCAGCGTTTACGAGGCCTCTGGAAACACCATATATTTT | CSVYEASGNTIYF
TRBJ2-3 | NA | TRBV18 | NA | TGTGCCAGCTGCACAAGGAGCTCCAAGACAGATACGCAGTATTTT | CASCTRSSKTDTQYF
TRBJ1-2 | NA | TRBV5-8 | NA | TGTGCCAGCAGCACTCACGGGGGGCCTGGCTACACCTTC | CASSTHGGPGYTF
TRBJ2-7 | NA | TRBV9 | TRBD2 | TGTGCCAGCAGCGGAAACATTCTTAGCGGGAGGGCGAACGAGCAGTACTTC | CASSGNILSGRANEQYF
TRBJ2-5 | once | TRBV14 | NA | TGTGCCAGCAGCCAATCGATAGCCAAGGGGGAAGAGACCCAGTACTTC | CASSQSIAKGEETQYF